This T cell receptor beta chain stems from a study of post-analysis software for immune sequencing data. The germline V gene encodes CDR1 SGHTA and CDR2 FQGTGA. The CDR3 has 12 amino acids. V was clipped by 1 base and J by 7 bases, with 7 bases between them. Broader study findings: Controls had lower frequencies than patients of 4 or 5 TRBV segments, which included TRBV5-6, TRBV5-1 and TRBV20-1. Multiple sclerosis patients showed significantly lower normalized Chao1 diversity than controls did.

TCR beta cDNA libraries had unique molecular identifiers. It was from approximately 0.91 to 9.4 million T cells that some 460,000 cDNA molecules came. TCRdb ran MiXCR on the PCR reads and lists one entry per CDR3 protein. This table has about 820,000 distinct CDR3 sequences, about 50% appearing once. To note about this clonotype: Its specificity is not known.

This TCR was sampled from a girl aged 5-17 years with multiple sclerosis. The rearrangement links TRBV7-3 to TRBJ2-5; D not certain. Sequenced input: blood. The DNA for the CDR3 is TGTGCCAGCAGCTTAAATAGTGGGACCCAGTACTTC. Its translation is CASSLNSGTQYF.